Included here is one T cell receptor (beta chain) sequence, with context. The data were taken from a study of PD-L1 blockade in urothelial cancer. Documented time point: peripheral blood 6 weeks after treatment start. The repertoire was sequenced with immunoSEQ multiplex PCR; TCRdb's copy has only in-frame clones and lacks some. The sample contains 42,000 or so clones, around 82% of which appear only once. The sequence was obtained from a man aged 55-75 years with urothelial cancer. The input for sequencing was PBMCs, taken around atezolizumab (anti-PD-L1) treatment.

The CDR3 loop is CASSSSAANTGELFF. As DNA, the CDR3 is TGCGCCAGCAGCTCCAGCGCGGCGAACACCGGGGAGCTGTTTTTT. The V and J genes are TRBV5-1 and TRBJ2-2; D gene ambiguous. CDR3 length: 15 residues. Germline V gene data show CDR1 as SGHRS and CDR2 as YFSETQ. V was trimmed by 3 bases and J by 0 bases, leaving 9 bases between them.